The clone carrying this TCR beta chain turned up a few times. No antigen is known for it. J was trimmed by 5 bases and V by 1 base; bases with no gene match: 3. This CDR3 is built from 15 residues. The germline V gene encodes CDR1 LGHNA and CDR2 YSLEER. The data belong to a study of cytomegalovirus exposure and HLA in healthy donors. Study-level findings and limits: Researchers catalogued some 160 TCR beta chains as cytomegalovirus-associated. In a later analysis, across HLA loci, associated TCR counts were highest for DRB1, lowest for HLA-C.

Vbeta (60) and Jbeta (13) primers were used in the PCR. Measured with immunoSEQ multiplex PCR; TCRdb has only the in-frame clones, and not every one. The sample lists about 140,000 clones, approximately 72% occurring once. The chain carries TRBV4-3 and TRBJ2-5, with 11 bases aligning to TRBD1. This sequence originates from a woman in her fifties or sixties in good health and CMV-seronegative. The sequenced material came from PBMCs. The CDR3, as DNA: TGCGCCAGCAGCCAAGGGACAGGGGGCGGGGAGACCCAGTACTTC. Translated, it gives CASSQGTGGGETQYF.